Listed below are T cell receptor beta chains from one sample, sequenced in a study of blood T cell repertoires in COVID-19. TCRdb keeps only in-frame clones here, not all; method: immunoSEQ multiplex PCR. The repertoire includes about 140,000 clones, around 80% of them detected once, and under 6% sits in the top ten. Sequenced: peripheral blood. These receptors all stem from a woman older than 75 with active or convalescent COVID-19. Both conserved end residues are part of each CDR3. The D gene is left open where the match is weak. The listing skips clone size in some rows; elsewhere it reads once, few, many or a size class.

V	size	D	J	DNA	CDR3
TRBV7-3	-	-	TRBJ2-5	TGTGCCAGCAGCCCCAGGTTATTGGAGACCCAGTACTTC	CASSPRLLETQYF
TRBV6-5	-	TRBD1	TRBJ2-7	TGTGCCAGCAGCCCGGGACAGGGGGCTTACGAGCAGTACTTC	CASSPGQGAYEQYF
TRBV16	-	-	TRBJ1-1	TGTGCCAGCAGCCAATCTCCCGTTAACACTGAAGCTTTCTTT	CASSQSPVNTEAFF
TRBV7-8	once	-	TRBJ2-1	TGTGCCAGCAGCTTATTCCCCGCCGTCGATGCGAGCTCCTACAATGAGCAGTTCTTC	CASSLFPAVDASSYNEQFF
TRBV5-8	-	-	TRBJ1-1	TGTGCCAGTCAACCTCCGACAGAGGCCGTGACCACTGAAGCTTTCTTT	CASQPPTEAVTTEAFF
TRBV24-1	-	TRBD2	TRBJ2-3	TGTGCCACCAGTGATGGCCCTGCGGGGGGGGCAGATACGCAGTATTTT	CATSDGPAGGADTQYF
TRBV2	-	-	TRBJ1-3	TGTGCCAGCAGGAACCGGGGAGGCCAGTCTGGAAACACCATATATTTT	CASRNRGGQSGNTIYF
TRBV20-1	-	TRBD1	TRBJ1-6	TGCAGTGCTAGTGGGGGGGACAGGAAGAATTCACCCCTCCACTTT	CSASGGDRKNSPLHF
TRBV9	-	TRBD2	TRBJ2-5	TGTGCCAGCAGCGGACTAGCGGGGGACCGAGACCCCCAAGAGACCCAGTACTTC	CASSGLAGDRDPQETQYF
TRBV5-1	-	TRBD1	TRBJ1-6	TGCGCCAGCAGCATCCGTGGGACAGGCGATAATTCACCCCTCCACTTT	CASSIRGTGDNSPLHF
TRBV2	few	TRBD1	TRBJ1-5	TGTGCCAGTGGACAGGGAGGTCGGGATCAGCCCCAGCATTTT	CASGQGGRDQPQHF
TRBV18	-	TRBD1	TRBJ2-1	TGTGCCAGCTCACCGAACAGGGGTAATGAGCAGTTCTTC	CASSPNRGNEQFF
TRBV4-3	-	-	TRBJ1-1	TGCGCCAGCAGCCAAGAACGGGGGTTGAACACTGAAGCTTTCTTT	CASSQERGLNTEAFF
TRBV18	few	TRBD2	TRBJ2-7	TGTGCCAGCTCGCCGACTAGCGGGGGAAGAAATTACGAGCAGTACTTC	CASSPTSGGRNYEQYF
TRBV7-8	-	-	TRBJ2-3	TGTGCCAGCAAGATGGGCTCACTCACAGATACGCAGTATTTT	CASKMGSLTDTQYF
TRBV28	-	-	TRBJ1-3	TGTGCCAGCAGTCTCACCACCGGGATATTTGGAAACACCATATATTTT	CASSLTTGIFGNTIYF
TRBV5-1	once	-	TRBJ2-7	TGCGCCAGCAGCTTGGATCTCAGATCCTACGAGCAGTACTTC	CASSLDLRSYEQYF
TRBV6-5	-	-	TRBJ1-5	TGTGCCAGCAAGGTGACACCTAATCAGCCCCAGCATTTT	CASKVTPNQPQHF
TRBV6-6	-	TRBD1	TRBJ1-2	TGTGCCAGCAGGATCCCGACAGGGACGTTTGGCTACACCTTC	CASRIPTGTFGYTF
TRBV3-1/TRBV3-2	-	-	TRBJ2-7	TGTGCCAGCAGCCAAGGTCCAGGGCCCTACGAGCAGTACTTC	CASSQGPGPYEQYF
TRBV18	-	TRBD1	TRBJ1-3	TGTGCCAGCTCACTGGGACAGGGAAACACCATATATTTT	CASSLGQGNTIYF
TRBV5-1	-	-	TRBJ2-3	TGCGCCAGCAGCTTGGCTCGGGCAGGACACGATACGCAGTATTTT	CASSLARAGHDTQYF
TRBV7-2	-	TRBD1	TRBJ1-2	TGTGCCAGCAGCCCAGTCACAGGGGGCAATTATGGCTACACCTTC	CASSPVTGGNYGYTF
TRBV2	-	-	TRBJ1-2	TGTGCCAGCAGTGGGGTGCTACAGGGTTCTAACTATGGCTACACCTTC	CASSGVLQGSNYGYTF
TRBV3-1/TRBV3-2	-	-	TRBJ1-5	TGTGCCAGCAGCCAAGACGGTACCTCGACAACCCGGCATTTT	CASSQDGTSTTRHF
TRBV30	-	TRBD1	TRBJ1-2	TGTGCCTGGAGCCATACAGGGGGCGCGGGCTACACCTTC	CAWSHTGGAGYTF